This T cell receptor (beta chain) originates from a study of cytomegalovirus exposure and HLA in healthy donors. V shed 0 bases and J shed 1 base, with 10 bases lying between them. In germline, CDR1 is MNHNS, CDR2 SASEGT. The CDR3 runs to 16 residues. PCR amplification relied on 60 Vbeta primers (plus 13 Jbeta primers). Assay: immunoSEQ multiplex PCR; the TCRdb copy retains only in-frame clones and omits some. The sample yields 150,000 to 200,000 clones, roughly 86% seen once. Sequencing used PBMCs. The clonotype comes from a woman in her late teens or twenties in good health and CMV-seronegative. The chain is built from TRBV6-1 and TRBJ1-5; D is unresolved. The CDR3 protein is CASSEARTRSNQPQHF. CDR3 bases: TGTGCCAGCAGTGAAGCAAGGACTCGAAGCAATCAGCCCCAGCATTTT.